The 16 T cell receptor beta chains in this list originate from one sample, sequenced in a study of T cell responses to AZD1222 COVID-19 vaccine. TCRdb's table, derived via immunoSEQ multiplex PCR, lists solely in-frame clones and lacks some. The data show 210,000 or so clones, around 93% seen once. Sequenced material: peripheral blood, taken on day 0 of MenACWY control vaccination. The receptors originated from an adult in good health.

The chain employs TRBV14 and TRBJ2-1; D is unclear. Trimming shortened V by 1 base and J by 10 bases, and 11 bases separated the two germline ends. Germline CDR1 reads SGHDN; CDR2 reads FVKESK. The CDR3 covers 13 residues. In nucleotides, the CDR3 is TGTGCCAGCAGCCAAGTTCAAGAAGCCGAGCAGTTCTTC. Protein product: CASSQVQEAEQFF. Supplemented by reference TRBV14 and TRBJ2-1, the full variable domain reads EAGVTQFPSHSVIEKGQTVTLRCDPISGHDNLYWYRRVMGKEIKFLLHFVKESKQDESGMPNNRFLAERTGGTYSTLKVQPAELEDSGVYFCASSQVQEAEQFFGPGTRLTVL.

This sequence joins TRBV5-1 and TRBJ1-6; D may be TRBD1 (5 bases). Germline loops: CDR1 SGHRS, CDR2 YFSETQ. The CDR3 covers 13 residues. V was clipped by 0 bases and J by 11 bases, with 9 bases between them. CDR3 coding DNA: TGCGCCAGCAGCTTGGTGCGGGGGACACCCCTCCACTTT. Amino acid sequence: CASSLVRGTPLHF.

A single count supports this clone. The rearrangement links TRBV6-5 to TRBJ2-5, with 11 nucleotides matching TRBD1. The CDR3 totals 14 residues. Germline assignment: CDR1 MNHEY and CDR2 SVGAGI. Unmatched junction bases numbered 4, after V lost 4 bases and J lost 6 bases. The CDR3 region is CASSWDRGSQTQYF. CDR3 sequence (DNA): TGTGCCAGCAGTTGGGACAGGGGGTCGCAGACCCAGTACTTC.

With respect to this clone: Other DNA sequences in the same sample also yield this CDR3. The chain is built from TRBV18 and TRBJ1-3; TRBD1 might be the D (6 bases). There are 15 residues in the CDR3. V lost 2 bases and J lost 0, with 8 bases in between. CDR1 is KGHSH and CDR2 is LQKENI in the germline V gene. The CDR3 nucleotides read TGTGCCAGCTCACCAGGACAGTTCTCTGGAAACACCATATATTTT. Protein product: CASSPGQFSGNTIYF.

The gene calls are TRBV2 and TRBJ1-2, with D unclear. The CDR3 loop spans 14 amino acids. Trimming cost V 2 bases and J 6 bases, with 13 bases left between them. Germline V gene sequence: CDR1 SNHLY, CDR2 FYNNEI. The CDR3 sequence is CASSERQLSNGYTF. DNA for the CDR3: TGTGCCAGCAGTGAAAGGCAGCTCTCCAATGGCTACACCTTC.

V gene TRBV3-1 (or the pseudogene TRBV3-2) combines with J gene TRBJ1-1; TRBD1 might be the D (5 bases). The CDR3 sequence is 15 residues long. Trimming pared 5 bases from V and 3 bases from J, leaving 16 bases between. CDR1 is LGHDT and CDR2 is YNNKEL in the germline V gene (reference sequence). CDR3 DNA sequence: TGTGCCAGCAGCTCACGGGGGGGTGGTGACACTGAAGCTTTCTTT. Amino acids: CASSSRGGGDTEAFF.

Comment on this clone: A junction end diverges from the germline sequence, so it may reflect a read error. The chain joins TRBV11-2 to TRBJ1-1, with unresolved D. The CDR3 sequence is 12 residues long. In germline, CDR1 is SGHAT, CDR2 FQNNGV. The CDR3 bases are TGTGCCGGCAGTCAAACAGTGACTGAAGCTTTCTTT. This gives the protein CAGSQTVTEAFF.

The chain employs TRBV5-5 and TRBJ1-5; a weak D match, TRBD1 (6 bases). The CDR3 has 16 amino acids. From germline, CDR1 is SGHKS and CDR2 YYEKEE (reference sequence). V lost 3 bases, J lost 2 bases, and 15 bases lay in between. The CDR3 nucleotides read TGTGCCAGCAGCTCTAGGGGGGCAGGTGGCAATCAGCCCCAGCATTTT. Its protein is CASSSRGAGGNQPQHF.

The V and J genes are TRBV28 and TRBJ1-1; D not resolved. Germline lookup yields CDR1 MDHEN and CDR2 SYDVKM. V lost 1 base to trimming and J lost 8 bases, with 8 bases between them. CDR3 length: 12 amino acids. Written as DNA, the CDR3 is TGTGCCAGCAGTTTATCGGTGAGGGAAGCTTTCTTT. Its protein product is CASSLSVREAFF. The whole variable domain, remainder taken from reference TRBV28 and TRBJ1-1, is DVKVTQSSRYLVKRTGEKVFLECVQDMDHENMFWYRQDPGLGLRLIYFSYDVKMKEKGDIPEGYSVSREKKERFSLILESASTNQTSMYLCASSLSVREAFFGQGTRLTVV.

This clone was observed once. The DNA for the CDR3 is TGTGCCAGCAGCTTATTGCCCAGACAGGGTGAGGGCTACACCTTC. It is translated as CASSLLPRQGEGYTF. This chain uses TRBV7-2 with TRBJ1-2, with 7 bases matching TRBD1. There are 15 residues in the CDR3. V trimming: 2 bases; J trimming: 8 bases; junction bases outside the gene matches: 11. CDR1 SGHTA and CDR2 FQGNSA come from the germline V gene.

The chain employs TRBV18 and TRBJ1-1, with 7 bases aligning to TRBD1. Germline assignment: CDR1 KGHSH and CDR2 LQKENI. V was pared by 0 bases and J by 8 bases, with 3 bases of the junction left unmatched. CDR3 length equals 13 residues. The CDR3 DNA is TGTGCCAGCTCACCACCCCCGACAGGGGAAGCTTTCTTT. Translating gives CASSPPPTGEAFF.

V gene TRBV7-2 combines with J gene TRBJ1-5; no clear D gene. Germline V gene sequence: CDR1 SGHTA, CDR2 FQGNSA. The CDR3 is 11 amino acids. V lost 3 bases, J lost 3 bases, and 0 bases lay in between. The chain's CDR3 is CASSFNQPQHF. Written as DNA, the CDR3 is TGTGCCAGCAGCTTCAATCAGCCCCAGCATTTT.

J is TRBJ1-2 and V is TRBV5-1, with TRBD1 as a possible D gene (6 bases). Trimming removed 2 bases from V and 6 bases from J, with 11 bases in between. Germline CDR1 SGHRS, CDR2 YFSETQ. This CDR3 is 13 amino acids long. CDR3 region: CASSLQGIDGYTF. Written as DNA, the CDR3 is TGCGCCAGCAGCTTACAGGGTATCGATGGCTACACCTTC.

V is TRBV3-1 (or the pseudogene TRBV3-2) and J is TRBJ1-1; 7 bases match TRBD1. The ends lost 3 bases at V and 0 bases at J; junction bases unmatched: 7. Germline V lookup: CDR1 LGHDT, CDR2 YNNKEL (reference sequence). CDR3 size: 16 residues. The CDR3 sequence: CASSHRTGLMNTEAFF. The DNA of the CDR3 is TGTGCCAGCAGCCACAGGACAGGACTCATGAACACTGAAGCTTTCTTT.

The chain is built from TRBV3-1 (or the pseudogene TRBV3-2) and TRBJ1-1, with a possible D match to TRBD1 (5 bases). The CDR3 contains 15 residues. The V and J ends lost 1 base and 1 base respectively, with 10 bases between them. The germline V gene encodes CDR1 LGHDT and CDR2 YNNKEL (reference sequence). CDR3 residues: CASSQAGAPNTEAFF. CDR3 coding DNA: TGTGCCAGCAGCCAAGCCGGGGCGCCGAACACTGAAGCTTTCTTT.

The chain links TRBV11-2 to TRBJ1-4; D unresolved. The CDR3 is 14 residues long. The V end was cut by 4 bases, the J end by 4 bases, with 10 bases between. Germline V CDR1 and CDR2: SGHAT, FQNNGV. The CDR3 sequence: CASSWRVINEKLFF. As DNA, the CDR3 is TGTGCCAGCAGCTGGAGGGTGATTAATGAAAAACTGTTTTTT. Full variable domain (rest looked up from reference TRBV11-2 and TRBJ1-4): EAGVAQSPRYKIIEKRQSVAFWCNPISGHATLYWYQQILGQGPKLLIQFQNNGVVDDSQLPKDRFSAERLKGVDSTLKIQPAKLEDSAVYLCASSWRVINEKLFFGSGTQLSVL.